This TCR beta chain is from a study of blood T cell repertoires in COVID-19. Study as a whole: Material from acute and convalescent COVID-19 was sourced from the United States, Italy and Spain. Sample material is recorded as cDNA or gDNA derived from T cells, B-cell-depleted T cells, or PBMCs.

V shed 4 bases and J 2 bases; nucleotides not matched to a gene: 14. The CDR3 runs 20 residues. CDR1 is LGHNA and CDR2 is YSLEER in the germline V gene. TCRdb's copy holds only in-frame clones and misses some; the assay was immunoSEQ multiplex PCR. Among tens of thousands of clones, 70% to 90% were seen once, and the ten largest hold about a third. The sequence was collected from a woman aged 80 or over with COVID-19, enrolled during active disease. The chain carries TRBV4-3 and TRBJ2-3; 14 bases fit TRBD2. Sequencing used peripheral blood. The CDR3 spells CASSPNPRLAGGRNTDTQYF. The CDR3 DNA reads TGCGCCAGCAGCCCTAATCCCCGACTAGCGGGGGGGCGTAACACAGATACGCAGTATTTT.